The present T cell receptor (beta chain) was sequenced within a study of T cell responses to AZD1222 COVID-19 vaccine. Overall study results and limits: Baseline serology detected seropositivity in only six or seven AZD1222 recipients. White British people made up most donors, females outnumbered males, and clonal diversity was possibly underestimated. Spike-specific TCR breadth and depth went up after people got two AZD1222 doses. Among vaccine-associated CD4 TCRs, coverage spanned spike, with dominance at 160-218 and 743-854.

Note on this clone: Its antigen is not known.

Measured with immunoSEQ multiplex PCR; TCRdb has only the in-frame clones, and not every one. The sample comprises under 45,000 clones, approximately 80% of which are singletons, and under 20% rests with the top ten. The CDR3 sequence is 13 residues long. With 1 base removed from V and 2 bases from J, the gap between germline ends came to 5 bases. The source material was peripheral blood, sampled 28 days after the second AZD1222 dose. The receptor comes from an adult who received the AZD1222 COVID-19 vaccine. The rearrangement uses TRBV12-3 or TRBV12-4 and TRBJ1-1; D remains ambiguous. CDR3: CASSLVRNTEAFF. The CDR3 DNA reads as TGTGCCAGCAGTTTAGTCAGAAACACTGAAGCTTTCTTT.